The 6 T cell receptor beta chains given below trace back to one sample, sequenced in a study of T cell responses to AZD1222 COVID-19 vaccine. The method was immunoSEQ multiplex PCR; TCRdb's version includes in-frame clones alone and lacks a portion of them. The data show about 84,000 clones, 80% to 90% seen once. The sample consisted of peripheral blood, taken 28 days after the second AZD1222 dose. The receptors come from an adult who received the AZD1222 COVID-19 vaccine.

The rearrangement joins TRBV5-6 to TRBJ2-5; D is undetermined. CDR3 size: 14 residues. The V and J ends lost 6 bases and 1 base respectively, with 13 bases between them. Germline V gene sequence: CDR1 SGHDT, CDR2 YYEEEE. CDR3 loop: CASTIGVIQETQYF. The CDR3 DNA reads as TGTGCCAGCACCATTGGGGTGATCCAAGAGACCCAGTACTTC.

A few counts support this clone. The V gene is TRBV15, the J gene TRBJ2-1; 10 bases are a match to TRBD2. With 2 bases clipped from V and 7 bases from J, the junction kept 11 bases outside the gene matches. The CDR3 consists of 17 residues. CDR1 is LNHNV, CDR2 YYDKDF, per germline (reference sequence). The CDR3 spells CATSRPSASGSRNEQFF. Here the CDR3 DNA reads TGTGCCACCAGCAGACCCTCGGCTAGCGGGAGTCGAAATGAGCAGTTCTTC. Variable domain in full (rest from reference TRBV15 and TRBJ2-1): DAMVIQNPRYQVTQFGKPVTLSCSQTLNHNVMYWYQQKSSQAPKLLFHYYDKDFNNEADTPDNFQSRRPNTSFCFLDIRSPGLGDTAMYLCATSRPSASGSRNEQFFGPGTRLTVL.

This clone was seen a single time. The V gene is TRBV7-3, the J gene TRBJ2-2, with TRBD2 matching over 13 bases. With V trimmed by 4 bases and J by 6 bases, 2 bases remained unmatched. Germline CDR1 is SGHTA and CDR2 is FQGTGA. The CDR3 length is 15 residues. CDR3 amino acids: CASSSGLAGPGELFF. The CDR3 DNA reads TGTGCCAGCAGCTCGGGACTAGCGGGACCCGGGGAGCTGTTTTTT.

The chain is built from TRBV5-1 and TRBJ1-4; maybe TRBD1 (6 bases). The CDR3 is made up of 16 amino acids. V lost 0 bases, J lost 3 bases, and 12 bases lay in between. Germline CDR1 and CDR2: SGHRS and YFSETQ. In DNA, the CDR3 is TGCGCCAGCAGCTTGGGGGGGGCGAGGTCTAATGAAAAACTGTTTTTT. Amino acid sequence: CASSLGGARSNEKLFF.

This chain uses TRBV28 with TRBJ2-3; TRBD2 agrees at 7 bases. V lost 7 bases to trimming and J lost 4 bases; unmatched junction nucleotides: 11. In germline, CDR1 is MDHEN, CDR2 SYDVKM. CDR3 length: 15 residues. In DNA form, the CDR3 reads TGTGCCAGCAACCTGGCGGGGGTGGGGGCAGATACGCAGTATTTT. This gives the protein CASNLAGVGADTQYF.

The chain links TRBV15 to TRBJ1-5; D unclear. In germline, CDR1 is LNHNV, CDR2 YYDKDF (reference sequence). The CDR3 length is 15 residues. Trimming pared 0 bases from V and 5 bases from J, leaving 11 bases between. CDR3 protein: CATSRDPQRYQPQHF. Written as DNA, the CDR3 is TGTGCCACCAGCAGAGATCCGCAAAGATATCAGCCCCAGCATTTT.